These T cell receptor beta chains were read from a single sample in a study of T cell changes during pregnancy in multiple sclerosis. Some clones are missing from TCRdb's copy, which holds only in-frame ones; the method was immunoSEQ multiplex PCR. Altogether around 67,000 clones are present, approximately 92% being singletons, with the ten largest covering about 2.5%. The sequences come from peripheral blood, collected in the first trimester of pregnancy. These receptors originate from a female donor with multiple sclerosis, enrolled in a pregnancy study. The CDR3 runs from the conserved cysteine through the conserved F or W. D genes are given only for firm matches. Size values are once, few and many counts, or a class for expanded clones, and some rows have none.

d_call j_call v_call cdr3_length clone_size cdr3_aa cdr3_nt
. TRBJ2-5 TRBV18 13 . CASSPQGGETQYF TGTGCCAGCTCACCACAAGGCGGAGAGACCCAGTACTTC
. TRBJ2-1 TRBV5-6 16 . CASSFVKLRSYNEQFF TGTGCCAGCAGCTTTGTTAAGCTGCGCTCCTACAATGAGCAGTTCTTC
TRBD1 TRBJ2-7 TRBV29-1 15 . CSVETDRANSYEQYF TGCAGCGTTGAAACTGACAGGGCCAACTCCTACGAGCAGTACTTC
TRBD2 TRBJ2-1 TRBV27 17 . CASRLSPGLAGGNEQFF TGTGCCAGCAGACTAAGCCCTGGGCTAGCGGGAGGTAATGAGCAGTTCTTC
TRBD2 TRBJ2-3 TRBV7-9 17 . CASSPKRLAGGTDTQYF TGTGCCAGCAGCCCCAAGCGGCTAGCGGGAGGGACAGATACGCAGTATTTT
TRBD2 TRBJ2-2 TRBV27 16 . CASSSPGLAGTGELFF TGTGCCAGCAGTTCCCCGGGACTAGCGGGCACCGGGGAGCTGTTTTTT
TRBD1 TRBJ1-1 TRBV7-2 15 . CASSLGARGQASAFF TGTGCCAGCAGCTTAGGGGCCAGGGGGCAGGCTAGCGCTTTCTTT
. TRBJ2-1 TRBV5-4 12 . CASSLGGDEQFF TGTGCCAGCAGCTTGGGAGGCGATGAGCAGTTCTTC
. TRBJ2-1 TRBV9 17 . CASSPRGLSPGGNEQFF TGTGCCAGCAGCCCGAGGGGACTTTCCCCTGGGGGCAATGAGCAGTTCTTC
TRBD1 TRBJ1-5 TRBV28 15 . CASSSPGTGQQPQHF TGTGCCAGCAGTTCCCCTGGGACAGGGCAGCAGCCCCAGCATTTT
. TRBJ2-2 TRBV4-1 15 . CASSHTGRNTGELFF TGCGCCAGCAGCCACACAGGTCGGAACACCGGGGAGCTGTTTTTT
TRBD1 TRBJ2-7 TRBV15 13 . CATSISGGGEQYF TGTGCCACCAGCATCTCAGGGGGCGGGGAGCAGTACTTC
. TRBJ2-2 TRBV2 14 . CANSGHQNTGELFF TGTGCCAACTCGGGACACCAAAACACCGGGGAGCTGTTTTTT
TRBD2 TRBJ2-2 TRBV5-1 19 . CASSLARLAGEVRTGELFF TGCGCCAGCAGCTTGGCCAGACTAGCGGGAGAAGTTAGGACCGGGGAGCTGTTTTTT
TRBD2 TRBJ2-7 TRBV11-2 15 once CASSFETSGGYEQYF TGTGCCAGCAGCTTCGAGACTAGCGGGGGCTACGAGCAGTACTTC
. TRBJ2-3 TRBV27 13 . CASSFVFTDTQYF TGTGCCAGCAGTTTCGTCTTCACAGATACGCAGTATTTT
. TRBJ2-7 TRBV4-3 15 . CASSRNPGTVTEQYF TGCGCCAGCAGCCGAAACCCCGGGACTGTAACCGAGCAGTACTTC
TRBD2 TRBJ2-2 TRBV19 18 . CASRMGTSGSISTGELFF TGTGCCAGTAGAATGGGGACTAGCGGGAGTATTAGCACCGGGGAGCTGTTTTTT
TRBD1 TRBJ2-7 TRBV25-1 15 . CASSPRDRVASEQYF TGTGCCAGCAGTCCCCGGGACAGGGTGGCATCCGAGCAGTACTTC
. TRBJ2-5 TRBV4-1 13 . CASSQGQLETQYF TGCGCCAGCAGCCAAGGCCAGTTGGAGACCCAGTACTTC
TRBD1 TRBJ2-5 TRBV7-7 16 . CASSLALDRVKETQYF TGTGCTAGCAGCTTAGCGCTGGACAGGGTAAAGGAGACCCAGTACTTC
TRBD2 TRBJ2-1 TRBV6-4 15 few CASSAGTSGDNEQFF TGTGCCAGCAGCGCCGGGACTAGCGGGGACAATGAGCAGTTCTTC
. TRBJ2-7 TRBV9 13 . CASSAENSYEQYF TGTGCCAGCAGCGCAGAAAACTCCTACGAGCAGTACTTC
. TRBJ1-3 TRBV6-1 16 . CASSERQVALGNTIYF TGTGCCAGCAGTGAAAGACAGGTCGCTCTAGGAAACACCATATATTTT
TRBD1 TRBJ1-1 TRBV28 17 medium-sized CASSLGLGQGGSTEAFF TGTGCCAGCAGTTTGGGGTTGGGACAGGGCGGATCAACTGAAGCTTTCTTT
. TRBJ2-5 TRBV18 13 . CASSPSGLETQYF TGTGCCAGCTCTCCTTCAGGGCTAGAGACCCAGTACTTC
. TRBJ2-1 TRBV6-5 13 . CASSYSAVGAQFF TGTGCCAGCAGTTACTCGGCGGTGGGTGCGCAGTTCTTC
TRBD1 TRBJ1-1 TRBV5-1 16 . CASSAGTGDVNTEAFF TGCGCCAGCAGCGCCGGGACAGGGGACGTGAACACTGAAGCTTTCTTT